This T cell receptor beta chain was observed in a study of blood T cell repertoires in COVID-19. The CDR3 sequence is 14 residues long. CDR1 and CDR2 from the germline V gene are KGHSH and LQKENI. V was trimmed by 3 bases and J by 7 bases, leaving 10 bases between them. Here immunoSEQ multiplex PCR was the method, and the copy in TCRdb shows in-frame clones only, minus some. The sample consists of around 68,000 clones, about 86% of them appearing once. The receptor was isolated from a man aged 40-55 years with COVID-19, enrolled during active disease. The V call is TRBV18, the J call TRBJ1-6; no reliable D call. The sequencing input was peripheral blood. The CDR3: CASSPTGSNSPLHF. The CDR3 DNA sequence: TGTGCCAGCTCACCCACCGGTTCCAATTCACCCCTCCACTTT.